This T cell receptor (beta chain) was captured in a study of T cell responses to AZD1222 COVID-19 vaccine. Generated by immunoSEQ multiplex PCR, the TCRdb table keeps only in-frame clones and is missing some. The data show approximately 120,000 clones, roughly nine tenths seen once. In regard to this clone: The antigen remains unidentified.

Findings and caveats of the study: Vaccine-associated CD4 TCRs spanned spike, dominant at 160-218 and 743-854. Just 6 or 7 AZD1222 recipients were seropositive at baseline.

V shed 5 bases and J shed 5 bases, with 12 bases lying between them. The germline V gene encodes CDR1 SEHNR and CDR2 FQNEAQ (reference sequence). The CDR3 is 13 residues long. The chain combines TRBV7-9 with TRBJ2-5; unclear D gene. This clonotype was sampled from an adult in good health. This material consisted of peripheral blood, taken on day 0 of AZD1222 vaccination. The CDR3 protein is CASSPTNSETQYF. The CDR3 DNA is TGTGCCAGCAGCCCGACGAACTCGGAGACCCAGTACTTC.